These 4 T cell receptor beta chains share one sample of origin, sequenced in a study of cytomegalovirus exposure and HLA in healthy donors. The PCR ran on 60 Vbeta and 13 Jbeta primers. Using immunoSEQ multiplex PCR, the repertoire was profiled, and TCRdb retains in-frame clones only, with some absent. The sample shows about 170,000 clones, about three quarters of them seen only once. Specimen: PBMCs. The receptors were gathered from a woman in her 30s in good health and CMV-seropositive.

As regards this clone: Other DNA sequences in the same sample also yield this CDR3. This chain uses TRBV5-1 with TRBJ2-3; the D gene is possibly TRBD2 (6 bases). Trimming shortened V by 0 bases and J by 4 bases, and 9 bases separated the two germline ends. The CDR3 loop spans 14 amino acids. From germline, CDR1 is SGHRS and CDR2 YFSETQ. This CDR3 is CASSLGGGADTQYF. The CDR3 DNA follows: TGCGCCAGCAGCTTGGGGGGCGGGGCAGATACGCAGTATTTT.

V is TRBV18 and J is TRBJ1-3, with TRBD1 as a possible D gene (5 bases). The CDR3 is 16 residues long. V dropped 3 bases and J dropped 2 bases, with 14 bases sitting between them. Germline V gene lookup returns CDR1 KGHSH and CDR2 LQKENI. CDR3 sequence reads: CASSPQRPGAGNTIYF. The CDR3 nucleotides read TGTGCCAGCTCACCTCAAAGGCCGGGGGCTGGAAACACCATATATTTT.

The rearrangement links TRBV9 to TRBJ2-3; 10 nucleotides line up with TRBD1. CDR3 size: 15 residues. V trimming: 4 bases; J trimming: 3 bases; junction bases outside the gene matches: 5. Germline-derived CDR1 and CDR2 are SGDLS and YYNGEE. CDR3: CASSTRQGATDTQYF. CDR3 sequence (DNA): TGTGCCAGCAGCACCCGACAGGGGGCTACAGATACGCAGTATTTT.

The rearrangement uses TRBV30 and TRBJ2-5; D is perhaps TRBD1 (5 bases). The end of the DNA aligns better with TRBJ2-7, so the J call may be wrong. The CDR3 runs 11 residues. In germline, CDR1 is GTSNPN, CDR2 SVGIG (reference sequence). The CDR3 region has the DNA TGTGCCTGGGGGGCGTCCTACGAGCAGTACTTC. Amino acid sequence: CAWGASYEQYF.